This TCR beta chain is drawn from a study of blood T cell repertoires in COVID-19. Study background: There were acute and convalescent COVID-19 samples, and they came from the United States, Italy and Spain.

The CDR3 is made up of 12 amino acids. V lost 8 bases, J lost 4 bases, and 9 bases lay in between. Germline V gives CDR1 SNHLY, CDR2 FYNNEI. Sequenced by immunoSEQ multiplex PCR; TCRdb stores in-frame clones only, minus some. The sample comprises about 58,000 clones, 70% to 90% of which are singletons, and around 1.5% rests with the top ten. Sequencing used peripheral blood. This sequence originates from a man aged 55 to 70 with acute or convalescent COVID-19. V gene TRBV2 combines with J gene TRBJ1-3; D ambiguous. In DNA, the CDR3 is TGTGCCAGCCGCGGGATAGGAAACACCATATATTTT. Protein: CASRGIGNTIYF.